The 5 T cell receptor beta chains given below trace back to one sample, sequenced in a study of blood T cell repertoires in COVID-19. Sequencing used immunoSEQ multiplex PCR; TCRdb keeps in-frame clones, though not all of them. Among roughly 250,000 clones listed, 70% to 90% were seen once. Sequences were obtained from PBMCs or T cells enriched from blood (not recorded which). The receptors were gathered from a woman aged 45-60 years who had recovered from COVID-19.

The sample holds a few counts of this clone. This chain links TRBV10-3 with TRBJ1-1, with TRBD1 as a possible D gene (6 bases). The CDR3 extends over 14 amino acids. V was pared by 10 bases and J by 1 base, with 16 bases between. Germline assignment: CDR1 ENHRY and CDR2 SYGVKD. As DNA, the CDR3 is TGTGCCACCAGACAGGTCGCCCAGAACACTGAAGCTTTCTTT. Translation: CATRQVAQNTEAFF.

The gene calls are TRBV27 and TRBJ2-1; perhaps TRBD2 as D (5 bases). From germline, CDR1 is MNHEY and CDR2 SMNVEV (reference sequence). V lost 1 base, J lost 4 bases, and 14 bases lay in between. The length of the CDR3 is 16 residues. DNA for the CDR3: TGTGCCAGCAGTTTATTCGCAAGTGGGGAGTACAATGAGCAGTTCTTC. It encodes CASSLFASGEYNEQFF.

The sample holds one count of this clone. The V call is TRBV18, the J call TRBJ2-7, with D possibly TRBD2 on 6 matching bases. The germline V gene has CDR1 KGHSH and CDR2 LQKENI. The V gene lost 2 bases and the J gene lost 7 bases, with 15 bases spanning the gap. The CDR3 totals 14 residues. In DNA form, the CDR3 reads TGTGCCAGCTCACCAAGGAGGGACGGGGTGGAGCAGTACTTC. Amino acid sequence: CASSPRRDGVEQYF.

The V gene is TRBV4-1, the J gene TRBJ2-4; 10 nucleotides line up with TRBD2. CDR1 and CDR2 (germline): MGHRA, YSYEKL. This CDR3 contains 15 residues. V shed 0 bases, J shed 9 bases, and the junction held 5 bases outside the gene matches. CDR3 nucleotide sequence: TGCGCCAGCAGCCAAGAAGCGGGAGGGCCTTTCATTCAGTACTTC. This codes for CASSQEAGGPFIQYF.

The chain carries TRBV28 and TRBJ1-3; 7 bases are shared with TRBD1. V was pared by 4 bases and J by 0 bases, with 6 bases of the junction left unmatched. The CDR3 spans 16 residues. Germline CDR1 MDHEN, CDR2 SYDVKM. As DNA, the CDR3 is TGTGCCAGCAGTTACCCAGGGACAGCCTCTGGAAACACCATATATTTT. Translated, it gives CASSYPGTASGNTIYF.